What follows are 18 T cell receptor beta chains derived from one specimen sequenced in a study of cytomegalovirus exposure and HLA in healthy donors. Data came from immunoSEQ multiplex PCR; TCRdb stores just in-frame clones and leaves some out. This sample has roughly 65,000 clones, with roughly 94% found just once. Sample: PBMCs. Receptor source: a man aged 18 to 29 in good health and CMV-seropositive.

The J gene is TRBJ2-3, the V gene TRBV6-5; D is possibly TRBD1 (6 bases). Deletions cut 1 base from V and 2 bases from J, with 10 bases between. Germline lookup yields CDR1 MNHEY and CDR2 SVGAGI. This CDR3 has 15 amino acids. This CDR3 reads CASSYLDRPTDTQYF. Here the CDR3 DNA reads TGTGCCAGCAGTTACTTGGACAGACCCACAGATACGCAGTATTTT.

The rearrangement links TRBV18 to TRBJ2-5; 9 bases align to TRBD1. The V gene's germline CDR1 is KGHSH and CDR2 LQKENI. Trimming took 1 base from V and 2 from J; bases not matched to a gene: 2. CDR3 length equals 15 residues. CDR3 in amino acids: CASSPRDRVQETQYF. The CDR3 DNA follows: TGTGCCAGCTCACCACGGGACAGGGTTCAAGAGACCCAGTACTTC.

This clone was found once. The chain employs TRBV30 and TRBJ1-1, with a possible D match to TRBD1 (6 bases). The V end lost 0 bases, the J end lost 0 bases, and 8 bases lay between the germline ends. The length of the CDR3 is 14 residues. CDR1 and CDR2 (germline): GTSNPN, SVGIG (reference sequence). The CDR3 DNA follows: TGTGCCTGGAGTGTACAGGGAGTGAACACTGAAGCTTTCTTT. It is translated as CAWSVQGVNTEAFF.

J is TRBJ2-7 and V is TRBV28, with D tentatively TRBD1 (6 bases). Germline V gene lookup returns CDR1 MDHEN and CDR2 SYDVKM. CDR3 length: 15 residues. V lost 6 bases, J lost 1 base, and 16 bases lay in between. CDR3 sequence reads: CASRSSGTWSYEQYF. The CDR3 region has the DNA TGTGCCAGCAGGTCCTCCGGGACATGGTCCTACGAGCAGTACTTC.

The chain is built from TRBV28 and TRBJ1-2, with TRBD1 matching over 8 bases. The V and J ends lost 2 bases and 6 bases, in that order; junction bases with no gene match: 2. The CDR3 is 13 residues long. The germline V gene has CDR1 MDHEN and CDR2 SYDVKM. The CDR3 sequence: CASSLGQGNGYTF. The CDR3, as DNA: TGTGCCAGCAGTTTAGGACAGGGAAATGGCTACACCTTC.

The rearrangement joins TRBV6-6 to TRBJ1-2; no clear D gene. This CDR3 has 13 residues. CDR1 and CDR2 from the germline V gene are MNHNY and SVGAGI (reference sequence). Trimming left V 6 bases short and J 0 bases short, with 8 bases between. The CDR3, as DNA: TGTGCCAGCAGCGGGGATTCTAACTATGGCTACACCTTC. Its protein is CASSGDSNYGYTF.

The V gene is TRBV5-1, the J gene TRBJ2-7, with D perhaps matching TRBD1 (6 bases). The germline CDR1 and CDR2 sequences are SGHRS and YFSETQ. Trimming removed 0 bases at V and 0 bases at J, with 13 bases between. The CDR3 has 16 amino acids. CDR3 loop: CASSLGGTSSSYEQYF. The CDR3, as DNA: TGCGCCAGCAGCTTGGGAGGGACATCAAGCTCCTACGAGCAGTACTTC.

The chain combines TRBV18 with TRBJ1-2, with 7 positions matching TRBD1. The CDR3 spans 14 residues. V lost 5 bases to trimming and J lost 3 bases; unmatched junction nucleotides: 6. Per germline, CDR1 KGHSH and CDR2 LQKENI. Written as DNA, the CDR3 is TGTGCCAGCTCATCGACAGGGATGGACTATGGCTACACCTTC. The encoded protein is CASSSTGMDYGYTF.

This clone was seen more than once but under ten times. The chain is built from TRBV27 and TRBJ1-5; TRBD1 agrees at 7 bases. Germline V CDR1 and CDR2: MNHEY, SMNVEV (reference sequence). The CDR3 totals 13 residues. Trimming cost V 6 bases and J 6 bases; bases outside gene matches: 5. The CDR3 DNA reads TGTGCCAGCAGCACAGGGGAGGCTCAGCCCCAGCATTTT. Translated: CASSTGEAQPQHF.

This sequence joins TRBV6-5 and TRBJ1-6; D gene unclear. This CDR3 has 14 amino acids. Trimming cost V 3 bases and J 9 bases, with 12 bases left between them. The germline gives CDR1 MNHEY, CDR2 SVGAGI. The CDR3 nucleotides are TGTGCCAGCAGTTATTCGTTTGGCCTTTCACCCCTCCACTTT. It translates to CASSYSFGLSPLHF.

J is TRBJ2-2 and V is TRBV11-2; 9 positions agree with TRBD2. The CDR3 runs to 17 residues. CDR1 is SGHAT, CDR2 FQNNGV, per germline. The junction had 9 bases not matched to a gene; V was cut back by 6 bases and J by 1 base. For the CDR3, the DNA is TGTGCCAGCAGATCCAGGCAAGCGGGGGGGAACACCGGGGAGCTGTTTTTT. Residues: CASRSRQAGGNTGELFF. Together with reference TRBV11-2 and TRBJ2-2, the CDR3 gives the full variable domain: EAGVAQSPRYKIIEKRQSVAFWCNPISGHATLYWYQQILGQGPKLLIQFQNNGVVDDSQLPKDRFSAERLKGVDSTLKIQPAKLEDSAVYLCASRSRQAGGNTGELFFGEGSRLTVL.

The rearrangement links TRBV4-3 to TRBJ2-2; D remains unclear. The CDR3 sequence is 14 residues long. The ends were cut back, 1 base at V and 4 bases at J, with 7 bases in the middle. Germline assignment: CDR1 LGHNA and CDR2 YSLEER. The CDR3 spells CASSQAWSTGELFF. CDR3 in DNA: TGCGCCAGCAGCCAAGCCTGGAGCACCGGGGAGCTGTTTTTT.

The chain uses TRBV14 and TRBJ1-4, with 8 bases matching TRBD1. V lost 2 bases, J lost 7 bases, and 6 bases stayed unmatched. Germline V gene sequence: CDR1 SGHDN, CDR2 FVKESK. This CDR3 is 15 amino acids long. CDR3 sequence: CASSQRWTGSEKLFF. The CDR3 bases are TGTGCCAGCAGCCAAAGGTGGACAGGGAGTGAAAAACTGTTTTTT.

The chain uses TRBV19 and TRBJ2-5, with 10 bases identical to TRBD1. Germline CDR1 reads LNHDA; CDR2 reads SQIVND (reference sequence). The junction had 4 bases not matched to a gene; V was cut back by 8 bases and J by 4 bases. This CDR3 is 13 amino acids long. The CDR3 loop reads CASRTGGRETQYF. The CDR3 bases are TGTGCCAGTCGGACAGGGGGTAGAGAGACCCAGTACTTC.

The rearrangement links TRBV28 to TRBJ1-1; D ambiguous. V shed 6 bases and J shed 1 base, with 6 bases lying between them. Germline V lookup: CDR1 MDHEN, CDR2 SYDVKM. This CDR3 spans 12 amino acids. CDR3 coding DNA: TGTGCCAGCAGCTCAGGGAACACTGAAGCTTTCTTT. It is translated as CASSSGNTEAFF. The full variable domain, with the rest looked up from reference TRBV28 and TRBJ1-1, is DVKVTQSSRYLVKRTGEKVFLECVQDMDHENMFWYRQDPGLGLRLIYFSYDVKMKEKGDIPEGYSVSREKKERFSLILESASTNQTSMYLCASSSGNTEAFFGQGTRLTVV.

For the CDR3, the DNA is TGTGCCAGCAGTTCTTCCGGGGGGGACGAGCAGTACTTC. Translated, it gives CASSSSGGDEQYF. The chain joins TRBV28 to TRBJ2-7; 8 bases fit TRBD2. Germline assignment: CDR1 MDHEN and CDR2 SYDVKM. The CDR3 covers 13 residues. After removal of 4 bases from V and 5 bases from J, the junction contained 4 bases not matched to a gene. Supplemented by reference TRBV28 and TRBJ2-7, the full variable domain reads DVKVTQSSRYLVKRTGEKVFLECVQDMDHENMFWYRQDPGLGLRLIYFSYDVKMKEKGDIPEGYSVSREKKERFSLILESASTNQTSMYLCASSSSGGDEQYFGPGTRLTVT.

V gene TRBV4-3 combines with J gene TRBJ1-2, with TRBD1 matching over 8 bases. The V gene end was trimmed by 0 bases and the J gene end by 8 bases; junction bases not matched to a gene: 8. CDR3 size: 15 residues. Germline CDR1 LGHNA, CDR2 YSLEER. The CDR3 DNA sequence: TGCGCCAGCAGCCAAGATACGGACAGGGTGGGAGGCTACACCTTC. This sequence encodes CASSQDTDRVGGYTF.

The rearrangement uses TRBV11-2 and TRBJ1-2, with TRBD1 as a possible D gene (6 bases). V dropped 0 bases and J dropped 8 bases, with 16 bases sitting between them. Germline lookup yields CDR1 SGHAT and CDR2 FQNNGV. CDR3 length: 15 amino acids. CDR3 protein: CASSLDGGAFIGYTF. Here the CDR3 DNA reads TGTGCCAGCAGCTTAGACGGGGGGGCTTTTATAGGCTACACCTTC.